This T cell receptor beta chain was sequenced during a study of shared clonotypes between healthy human individuals. Method: immunoSEQ multiplex PCR; TCRdb's copy keeps in-frame clones and lacks some. Of approximately 530,000 clones in the sample, 90% to 96% were seen once. The CDR3 consists of 14 residues. The junction had 4 bases not matched to a gene; V was cut back by 3 bases and J by 9 bases. From germline, CDR1 is SEHNR and CDR2 FQNEAQ (reference sequence). The sequence was obtained from a woman aged 25 to 39 in good health. The chain carries TRBV7-9 and TRBJ1-6; 8 nucleotides line up with TRBD1. The sequenced sample was naive CD4+ T cells sorted from blood. This sample's subset: CD45RA+ positively selected. DNA for the CDR3: TGTGCCAGCAGCTTCCTTGACAGGGGTTCACCCCTCCACTTT. Its protein is CASSFLDRGSPLHF.